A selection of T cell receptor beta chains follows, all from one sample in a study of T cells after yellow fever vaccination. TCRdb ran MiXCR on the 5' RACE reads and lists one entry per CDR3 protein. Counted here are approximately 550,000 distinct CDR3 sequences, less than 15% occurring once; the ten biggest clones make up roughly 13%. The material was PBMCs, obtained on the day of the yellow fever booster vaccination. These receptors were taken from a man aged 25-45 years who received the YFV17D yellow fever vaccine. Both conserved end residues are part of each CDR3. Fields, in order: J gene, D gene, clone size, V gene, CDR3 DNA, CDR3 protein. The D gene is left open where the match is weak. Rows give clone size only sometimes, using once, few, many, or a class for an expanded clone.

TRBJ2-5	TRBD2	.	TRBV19	TGTGCCAGTAGTACTACTAGCGTAAAAGAGACCCAGTACTTC	CASSTTSVKETQYF
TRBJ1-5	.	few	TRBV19	TGTGCCAGTACTGGGACCGGTGGTGGCAATCAGCCCCAGCATTTT	CASTGTGGGNQPQHF
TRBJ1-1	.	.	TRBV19	TGTGCCGCAGGAGGGGTCACTGAAGCTTTCTTT	CAAGGVTEAFF
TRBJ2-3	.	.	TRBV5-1	TGCGCCAGCAGCTTTATGGCAACAGATACGCAGTATTTT	CASSFMATDTQYF
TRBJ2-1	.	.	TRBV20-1	TGCAGGGCCCTGGGAGGAGGCAATGAGCAGTTCTTC	CRALGGGNEQFF
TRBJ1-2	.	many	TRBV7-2	TGTGCCAGCAGCTCTGGAAGAAATGGCTACACCTTC	CASSSGRNGYTF
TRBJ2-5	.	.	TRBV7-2	TGTGCCAGCACAATCTTAGGAGACTTCCAAGAGACCCAGTACTTC	CASTILGDFQETQYF
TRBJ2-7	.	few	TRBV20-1	TGCAGTGCTAGCGCCTATTCATACGAGCAGTACTTC	CSASAYSYEQYF
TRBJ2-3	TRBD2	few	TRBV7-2	TGTGCCAGCAGCTTTCGAGATTACGGGAGGACTAGCACAGATACGCAGTATTTT	CASSFRDYGRTSTDTQYF
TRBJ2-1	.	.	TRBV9	TGTGCCAGCAGCGTACGGGCGGTCAGCTTGGATGAGCAGTTCTTC	CASSVRAVSLDEQFF
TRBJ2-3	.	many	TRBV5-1	TGCGCCAGCAGCGGGCTCACAGATACGCAGTATTTT	CASSGLTDTQYF
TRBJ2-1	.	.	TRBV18	TGTGCCAGCTCACCACCGTTAGGGCGCTACAATGAGCAGTTCTTC	CASSPPLGRYNEQFF
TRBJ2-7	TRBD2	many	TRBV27	TGTGCCAGCAGTTTAGGGGCTAGCGGGAGCATCTACGAGCAGTACTTC	CASSLGASGSIYEQYF
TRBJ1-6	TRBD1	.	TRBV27	TGTGCCAGCAGCCGTCCCCCCACAGGGGGCGAGGTCCTATCCCTCCACTTT	CASSRPPTGGEVLSLHF
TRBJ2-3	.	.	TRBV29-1	TGCAGCGTTGAAGCTATACCGAGCCAGGGACAGCAGTATTTT	CSVEAIPSQGQQYF
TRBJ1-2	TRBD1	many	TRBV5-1	TGTGCCAGCAGCTTGGACAGGGGCTATGGCTACACCTTC	CASSLDRGYGYTF